This record looks at one T cell receptor beta chain sequence and its context. Its antigen is still unknown. Base qualities are not at hand, and no much larger clone is one base apart. Germline trimming amounts to 3 bases on V and 6 bases on J, with 1 as the count of junction bases outside the gene matches. CDR1 and CDR2 are read off the germline V gene (reference sequence) as GTSNPN and SVGIG. Inclusive of the bounding cysteine and phenylalanine, the CDR3 is 12 residues long. The retained sequence is limited to the CDR3, 36 bases, with the frame set at the first base. This entry is derived from a study of blood T cell repertoires in COVID-19 (dated by TCRdb to the early 2020s). Background on the whole study: Samples from collaborators originated in the United States, Italy and Spain and spanned both the acute and convalescent phases of COVID-19. The prospective study material was composed of cDNA or gDNA derived from T cells, B-cell-depleted T cells, or PBMCs. The dataset comprised deeply sampled blood TCRbeta repertoires from subjects exposed to, actively infected with, or recovered from COVID-19. The repertoires were released in a freely available public database meant as a resource for research on the immune response to SARS-CoV-2. The samples were drawn from the first 160 participants of the ongoing ImmuneRACE study and from 1,200 or so subjects provided by 6 global collaborators. The sample metadata nearly always contained a de-identified subject ID, COVID-19 status, age in years and sex. HLA class I and class II types, where available, came from metadata supplied by the sample provider rather than from assay-based typing. The paper's findings and limits, for the study overall: Clinical and demographic metadata were provided uncurated, with the amount varying by source and participant.

Collaborating institutions collected whole blood in K2EDTA tubes following their own protocols. For TCRbeta analysis, collaborators shipped samples as frozen whole blood, isolated PBMCs, or DNA extracted from either of those sample types. TCRbeta CDR3 regions were amplified from genomic DNA by means of the immunoSEQ Assay, a bias-controlled multiplex PCR. In the authors' own workflow: The number of nucleated cells in each sample was estimated from the amplification of reference gene primers within the assay. To quantify the absolute abundance of each unique TCRbeta CDR3 rearrangement, sequence reads were collapsed and filtered. For each sample, productive Simpson clonality was calculated as the square root of Simpson's diversity index across productive rearrangements. TCRdb mirrors the immuneACCESS table, restricted to in-frame sequences. Some clones are absent from its copies; in checked studies, under half trace to an unresolved V gene, and the reason for the others is unknown. Clone size and the V and J calls come from that table; the DNA yielded D and trimming. The sample includes about 190,000 clones, with about 91% observed a single time. Roughly 4% of the sample is in the top ten clones.

The sample taken for sequencing was peripheral blood. Recombination connected TRBV30 to TRBJ2-2; 7 central nucleotides agree with TRBD1. The receptor was isolated from a woman under 40 with acute or convalescent COVID-19. The DNA sequence is given as TGTGCCTGGAGCGGGACAGCCGGGGAGCTGTTTTTT. This is translated as CAWSGTAGELFF.